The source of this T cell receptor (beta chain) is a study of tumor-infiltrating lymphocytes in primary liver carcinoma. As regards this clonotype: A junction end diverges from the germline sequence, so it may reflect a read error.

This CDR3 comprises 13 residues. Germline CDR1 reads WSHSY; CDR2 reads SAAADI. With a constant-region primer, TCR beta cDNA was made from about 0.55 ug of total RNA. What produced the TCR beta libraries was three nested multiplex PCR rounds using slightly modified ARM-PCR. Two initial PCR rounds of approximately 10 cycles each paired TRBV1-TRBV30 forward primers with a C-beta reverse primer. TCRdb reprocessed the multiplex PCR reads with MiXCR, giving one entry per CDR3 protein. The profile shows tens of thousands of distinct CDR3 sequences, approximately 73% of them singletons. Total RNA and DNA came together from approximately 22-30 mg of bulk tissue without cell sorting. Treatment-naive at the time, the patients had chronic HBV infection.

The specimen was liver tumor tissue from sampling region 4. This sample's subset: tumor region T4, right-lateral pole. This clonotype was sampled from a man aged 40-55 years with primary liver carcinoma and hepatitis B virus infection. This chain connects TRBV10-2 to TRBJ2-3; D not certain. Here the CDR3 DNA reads TGCACCAGTAGGAATGCGCGCACAGATACGCAGTATTTT. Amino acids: CTSRNARTDTQYF.